This T cell receptor (beta chain) was obtained from a study of blood T cell repertoires in COVID-19. Study-level background: PBMCs, B-cell-depleted T cells, or T cells provided the cDNA or gDNA that made up the material.

In the original workflow: Amplification of reference gene primers was used by the study to estimate nucleated cell counts. Only in-frame clones appear in the TCRdb table, and some are missing; sequencing was by immunoSEQ multiplex PCR. That table is the source of V, J and clone size, and D and trimming were worked out from the DNA. The sample includes nearly 55,000 clones, around 83% of them seen just once. The CDR3 loop spans 13 amino acids. Germline V gene data show CDR1 as MNHEY and CDR2 as SMNVEV (reference sequence). Trimming removed 8 bases at V and 8 bases at J, with 18 bases between. The chain joins TRBV27 to TRBJ1-2, with TRBD1 as a possible D gene (6 bases). This clonotype was obtained from a man aged 70 or older with active COVID-19. Sequences were obtained from peripheral blood. The CDR3 DNA sequence: TGTGCCAGCTCCCTGGCCGCAGGGGTAGGCTACACCTTC. This gives the protein CASSLAAGVGYTF.